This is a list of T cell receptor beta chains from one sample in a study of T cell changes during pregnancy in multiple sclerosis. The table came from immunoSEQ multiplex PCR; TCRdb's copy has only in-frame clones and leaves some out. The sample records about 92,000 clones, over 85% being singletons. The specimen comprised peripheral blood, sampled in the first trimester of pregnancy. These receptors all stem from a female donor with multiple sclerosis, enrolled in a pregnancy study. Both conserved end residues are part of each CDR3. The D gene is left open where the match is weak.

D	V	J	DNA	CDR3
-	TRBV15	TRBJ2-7	TGTGCCACCAGCATCGCCAGGGTCTACGAGCAGTACTTC	CATSIARVYEQYF
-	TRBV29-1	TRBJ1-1	TGCAGCGGTGACAGTAACACTGAAGCTTTCTTT	CSGDSNTEAFF
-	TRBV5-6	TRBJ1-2	TGTGCCAGCAGCTTGGCCCCTGGACCACCAACTAGTAACTATGGCTACACCTTC	CASSLAPGPPTSNYGYTF
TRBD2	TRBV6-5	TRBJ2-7	TGTGCCAGCAGTCCATCTAGCGGGGGGGCCGAGCAGTACTTC	CASSPSSGGAEQYF
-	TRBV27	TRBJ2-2	TGTGCCAGCAGTCCCCAGGGGCGCGCCACCGGGGAGCTGTTTTTT	CASSPQGRATGELFF
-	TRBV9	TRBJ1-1	TGTGCCAGCAGCCCCCCCGTGGAGGGGAGGATGGCTTTCTTT	CASSPPVEGRMAFF
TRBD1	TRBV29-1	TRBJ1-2	TGCAGCGTCCCCGATGGGACAGGGGGAGTCTATGGCTACACCTTC	CSVPDGTGGVYGYTF
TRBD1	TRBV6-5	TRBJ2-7	TGTGCCAGCAAGAGGACAGGGGGGTACGAGCAGTACTTC	CASKRTGGYEQYF
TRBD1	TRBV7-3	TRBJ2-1	TGTGCCAGCAGCCCAGGGGGCGGTGAGCAGTTCTTC	CASSPGGGEQFF
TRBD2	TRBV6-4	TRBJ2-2	TGTGCCAGTCAGTGGCGGGGGACCCCGAACACCGGGGAGCTGTTTTTT	CASQWRGTPNTGELFF